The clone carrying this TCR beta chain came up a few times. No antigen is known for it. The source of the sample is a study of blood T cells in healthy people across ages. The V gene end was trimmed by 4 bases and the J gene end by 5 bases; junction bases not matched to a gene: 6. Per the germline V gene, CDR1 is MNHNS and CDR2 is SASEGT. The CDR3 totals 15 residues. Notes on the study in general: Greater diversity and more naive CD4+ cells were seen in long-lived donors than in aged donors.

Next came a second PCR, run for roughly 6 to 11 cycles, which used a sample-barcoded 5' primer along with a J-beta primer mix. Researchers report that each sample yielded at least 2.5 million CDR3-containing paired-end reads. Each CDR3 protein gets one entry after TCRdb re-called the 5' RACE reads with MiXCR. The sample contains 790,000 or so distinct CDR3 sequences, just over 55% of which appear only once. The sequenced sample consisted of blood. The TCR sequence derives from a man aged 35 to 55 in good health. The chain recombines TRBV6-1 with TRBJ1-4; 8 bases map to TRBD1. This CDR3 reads CASSARTGINEKLFF. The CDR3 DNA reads TGTGCCAGCAGTGCAAGGACAGGGATAAATGAAAAACTGTTTTTT.